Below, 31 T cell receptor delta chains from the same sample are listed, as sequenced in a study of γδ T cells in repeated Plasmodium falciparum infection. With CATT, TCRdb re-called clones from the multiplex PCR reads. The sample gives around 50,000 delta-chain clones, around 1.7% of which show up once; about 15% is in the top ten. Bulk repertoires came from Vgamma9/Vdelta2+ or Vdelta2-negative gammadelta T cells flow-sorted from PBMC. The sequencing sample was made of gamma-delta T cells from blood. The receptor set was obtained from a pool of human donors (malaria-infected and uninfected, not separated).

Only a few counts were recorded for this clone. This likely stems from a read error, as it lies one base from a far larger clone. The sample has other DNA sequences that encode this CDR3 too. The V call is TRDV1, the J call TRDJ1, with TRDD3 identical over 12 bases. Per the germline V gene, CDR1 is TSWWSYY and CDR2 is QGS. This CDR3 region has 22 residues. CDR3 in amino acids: CALGETFGSYEEAGGYADKLIF. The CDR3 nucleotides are TGTGCTCTTGGGGAAACATTTGGTTCCTACGAAGAAGCTGGGGGATACGCCGATAAGCTCATCTTT.

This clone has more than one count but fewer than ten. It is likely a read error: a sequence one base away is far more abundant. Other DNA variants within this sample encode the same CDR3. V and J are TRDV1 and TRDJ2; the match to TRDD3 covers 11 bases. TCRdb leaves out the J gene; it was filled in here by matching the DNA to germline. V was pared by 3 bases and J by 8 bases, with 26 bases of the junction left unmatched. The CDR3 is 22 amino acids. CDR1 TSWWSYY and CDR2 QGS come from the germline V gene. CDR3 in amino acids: CALGEIFPYWGISARAVAQLFF. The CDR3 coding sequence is TGTGCTCTTGGGGAGATCTTCCCGTACTGGGGGATATCGGCTCGAGCCGTGGCACAACTCTTCTTT.

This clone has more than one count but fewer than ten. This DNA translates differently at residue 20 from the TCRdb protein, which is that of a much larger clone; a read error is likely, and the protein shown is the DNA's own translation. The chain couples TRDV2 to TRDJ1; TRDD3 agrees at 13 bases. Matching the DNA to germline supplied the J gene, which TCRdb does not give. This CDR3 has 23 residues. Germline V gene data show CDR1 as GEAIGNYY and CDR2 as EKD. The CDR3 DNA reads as TGTGCCTGTGACACCGAGTTCTCCAAACTGGGGGATACGCGCCAAACGTACACCGATGAACTCATCTTT. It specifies CACDTEFSKLGDTRQTYTDELIF.

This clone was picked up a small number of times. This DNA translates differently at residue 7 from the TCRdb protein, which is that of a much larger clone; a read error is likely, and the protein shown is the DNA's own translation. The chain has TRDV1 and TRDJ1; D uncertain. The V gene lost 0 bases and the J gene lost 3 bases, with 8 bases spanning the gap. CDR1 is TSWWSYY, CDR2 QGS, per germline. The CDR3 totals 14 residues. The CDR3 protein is CALGELLGSDKLIF. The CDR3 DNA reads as TGTGCTCTTGGGGAACTCCTCGGGTCCGATAAACTCATCTTT.

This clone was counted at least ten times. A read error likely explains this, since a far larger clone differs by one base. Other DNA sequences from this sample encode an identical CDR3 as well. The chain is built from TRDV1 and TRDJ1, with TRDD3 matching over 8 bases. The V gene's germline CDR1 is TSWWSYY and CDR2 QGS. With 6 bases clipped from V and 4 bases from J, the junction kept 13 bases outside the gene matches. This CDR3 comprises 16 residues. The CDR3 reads CALGRATLGDNDKLIF. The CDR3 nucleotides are TGTGCTCTTGGCAGGGCTACTCTGGGGGACAACGATAAACTCATCTTT.

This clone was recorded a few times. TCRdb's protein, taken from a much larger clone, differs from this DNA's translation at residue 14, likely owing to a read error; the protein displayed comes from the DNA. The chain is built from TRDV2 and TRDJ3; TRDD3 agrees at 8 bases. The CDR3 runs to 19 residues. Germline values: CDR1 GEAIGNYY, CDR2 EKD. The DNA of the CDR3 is TGTGCCTGTGACACTCCTGGGGGACAAAGCTCCTGGGACATCCGACAGATGTTTTTC. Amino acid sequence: CACDTPGGQSSWDIRQMFF.

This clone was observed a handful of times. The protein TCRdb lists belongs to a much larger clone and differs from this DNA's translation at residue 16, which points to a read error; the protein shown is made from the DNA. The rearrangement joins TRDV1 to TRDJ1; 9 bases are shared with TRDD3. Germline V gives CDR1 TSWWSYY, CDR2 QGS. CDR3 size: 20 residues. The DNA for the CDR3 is TGTGCTCTTGGGGAACGGAATCAGGGGGATACTCTCCTTGACACCAATAAACTCATCTTT. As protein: CALGERNQGDTLLDTNKLIF.

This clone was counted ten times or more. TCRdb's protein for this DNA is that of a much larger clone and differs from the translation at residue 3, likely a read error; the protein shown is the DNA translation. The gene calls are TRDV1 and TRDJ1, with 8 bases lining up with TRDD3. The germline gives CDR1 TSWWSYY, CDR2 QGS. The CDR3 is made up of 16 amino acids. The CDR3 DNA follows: TGTGCTCCTGGGGAACTGAGGGATACGGGTACCGATAAACTCATCTTT. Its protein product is CAPGELRDTGTDKLIF.

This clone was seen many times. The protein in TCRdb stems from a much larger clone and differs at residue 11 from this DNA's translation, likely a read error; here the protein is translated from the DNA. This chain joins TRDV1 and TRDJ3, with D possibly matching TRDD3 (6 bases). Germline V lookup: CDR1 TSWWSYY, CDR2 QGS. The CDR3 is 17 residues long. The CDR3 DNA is TGTGCTCTTGGGGTAAACCACAGGCCCTGGGGCACCCGACAGATGTTTTTC. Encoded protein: CALGVNHRPWGTRQMFF.

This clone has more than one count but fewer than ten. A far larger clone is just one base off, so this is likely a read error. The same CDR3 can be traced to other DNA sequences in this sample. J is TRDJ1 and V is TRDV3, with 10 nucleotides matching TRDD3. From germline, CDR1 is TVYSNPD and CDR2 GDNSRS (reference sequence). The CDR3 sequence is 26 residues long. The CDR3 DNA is TGTGCCTTTAGGCGGAACCTTCCATTTCATATCGTAGTTGGGGGATACTTGGGGATTTACACCGATAAACTCATTTTT. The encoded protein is CAFRRNLPFHIVVGGYLGIYTDKLIF. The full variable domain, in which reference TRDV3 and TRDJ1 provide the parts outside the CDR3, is CDKVTQSSPDQTVASGSEVVLLCTYDTVYSNPDLFWYRIRPDYSFQFVFYGDNSRSEGADFTQGRFSVKHILTQKAFHLVISPVRTEDSATYYCAFRRNLPFHIVVGGYLGIYTDKLIFGKGTRVTVEP.

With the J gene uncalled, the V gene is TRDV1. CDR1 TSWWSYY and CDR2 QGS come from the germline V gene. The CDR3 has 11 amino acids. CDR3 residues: CALGSLVRLFF. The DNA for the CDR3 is TGTGCTCTTGGGTCCCTAGTCCGACTTTTTTTC.

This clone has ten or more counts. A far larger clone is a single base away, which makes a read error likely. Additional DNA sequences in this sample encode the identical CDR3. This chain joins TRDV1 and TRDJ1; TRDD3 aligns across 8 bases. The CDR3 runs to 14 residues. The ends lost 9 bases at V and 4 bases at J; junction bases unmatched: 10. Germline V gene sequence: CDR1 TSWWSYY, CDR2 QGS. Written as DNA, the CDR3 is TGTGCTCTCCTAGGGGATACCGGCTTCGATAAACTCATCTTT. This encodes CALLGDTGFDKLIF.

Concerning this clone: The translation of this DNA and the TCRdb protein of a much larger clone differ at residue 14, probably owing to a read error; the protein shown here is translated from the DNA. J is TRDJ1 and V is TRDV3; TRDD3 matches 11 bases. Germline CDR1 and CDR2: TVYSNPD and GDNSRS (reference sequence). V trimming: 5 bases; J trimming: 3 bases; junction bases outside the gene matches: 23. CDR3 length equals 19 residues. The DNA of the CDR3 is TGTGCCCAGGTACCTTCCCCCTACTGGGGGATAAGGTACGCCGATAAACTCATCTTT. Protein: CAQVPSPYWGIRYADKLIF.

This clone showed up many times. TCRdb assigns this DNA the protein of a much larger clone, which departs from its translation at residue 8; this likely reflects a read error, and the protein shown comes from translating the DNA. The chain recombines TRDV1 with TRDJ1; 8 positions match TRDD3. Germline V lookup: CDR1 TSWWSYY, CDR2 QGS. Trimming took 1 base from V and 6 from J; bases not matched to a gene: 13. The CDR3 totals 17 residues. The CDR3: CALGEPGDTGGTNKLIF. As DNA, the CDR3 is TGTGCTCTTGGGGAACCGGGAGATACTGGGGGGACAAATAAACTCATCTTT.

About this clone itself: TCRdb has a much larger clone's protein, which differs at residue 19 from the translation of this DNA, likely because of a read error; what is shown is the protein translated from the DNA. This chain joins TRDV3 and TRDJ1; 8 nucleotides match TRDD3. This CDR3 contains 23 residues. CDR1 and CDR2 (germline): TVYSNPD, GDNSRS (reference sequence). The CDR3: CAFRGVRSGLQGGGLLYTNKLIF. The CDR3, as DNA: TGTGCCTTTAGAGGGGTTAGGTCGGGCCTACAGGGTGGGGGATTACTGTACACCAATAAACTCATCTTT.

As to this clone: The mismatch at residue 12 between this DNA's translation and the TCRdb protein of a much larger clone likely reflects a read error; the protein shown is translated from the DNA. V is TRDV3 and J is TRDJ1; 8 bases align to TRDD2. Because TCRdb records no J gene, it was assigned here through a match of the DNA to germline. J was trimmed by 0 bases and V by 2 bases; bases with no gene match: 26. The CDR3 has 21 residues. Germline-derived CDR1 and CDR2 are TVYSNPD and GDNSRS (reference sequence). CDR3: CAFARDSFLVPHPKYTDKLIF. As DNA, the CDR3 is TGTGCCTTTGCACGCGACTCCTTCCTAGTCCCCCATCCCAAGTACACCGATAAACTCATCTTT.

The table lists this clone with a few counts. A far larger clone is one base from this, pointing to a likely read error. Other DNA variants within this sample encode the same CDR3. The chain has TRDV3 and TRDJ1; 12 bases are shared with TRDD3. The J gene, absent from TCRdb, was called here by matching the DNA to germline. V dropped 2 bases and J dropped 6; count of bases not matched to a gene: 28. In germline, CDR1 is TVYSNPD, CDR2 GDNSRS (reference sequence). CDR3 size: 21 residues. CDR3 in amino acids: CAFPSRSEHTGGYRARYKLIF. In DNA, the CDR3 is TGTGCCTTTCCCTCCCGTTCGGAACACACTGGGGGATACAGGGCCAGATATAAACTCATCTTT.

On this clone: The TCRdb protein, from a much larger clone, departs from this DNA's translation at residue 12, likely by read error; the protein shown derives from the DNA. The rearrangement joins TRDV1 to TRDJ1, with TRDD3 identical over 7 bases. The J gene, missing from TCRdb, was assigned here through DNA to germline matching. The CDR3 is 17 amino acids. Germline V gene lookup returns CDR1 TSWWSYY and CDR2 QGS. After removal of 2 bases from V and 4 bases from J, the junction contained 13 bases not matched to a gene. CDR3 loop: CALGEELGLRAIDKLIF. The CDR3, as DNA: TGTGCTCTTGGGGAAGAACTGGGGCTTAGGGCCATCGATAAACTCATCTTT.

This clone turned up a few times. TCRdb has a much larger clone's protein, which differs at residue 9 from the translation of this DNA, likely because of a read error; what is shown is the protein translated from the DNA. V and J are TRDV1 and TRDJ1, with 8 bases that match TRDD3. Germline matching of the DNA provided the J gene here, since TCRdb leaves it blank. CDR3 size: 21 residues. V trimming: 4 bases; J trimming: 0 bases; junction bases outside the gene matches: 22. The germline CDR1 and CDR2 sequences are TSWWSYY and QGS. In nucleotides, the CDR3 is TGTGCTCTTGGGGGGCCTACGGGTATTGGGGGATCACTCTCTTACACCGATAAACTCATCTTT. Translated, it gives CALGGPTGIGGSLSYTDKLIF.

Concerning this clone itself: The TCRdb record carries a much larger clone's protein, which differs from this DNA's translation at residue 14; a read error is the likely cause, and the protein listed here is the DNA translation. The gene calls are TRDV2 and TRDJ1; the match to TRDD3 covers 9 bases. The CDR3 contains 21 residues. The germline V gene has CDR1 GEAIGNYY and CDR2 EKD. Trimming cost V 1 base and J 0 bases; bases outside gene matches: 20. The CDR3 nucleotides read TGTGCCTGTGACACTCCACTAGGTCTGGTTCTGGGGGATCCCGACACCGATAAACTCATCTTT. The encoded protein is CACDTPLGLVLGDPDTDKLIF.

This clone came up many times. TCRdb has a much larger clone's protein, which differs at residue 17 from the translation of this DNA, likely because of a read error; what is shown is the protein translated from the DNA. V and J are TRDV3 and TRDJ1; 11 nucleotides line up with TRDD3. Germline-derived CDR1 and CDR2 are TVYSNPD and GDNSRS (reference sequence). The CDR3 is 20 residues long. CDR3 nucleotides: TGTGCCTCTTTTTCCTACGTTCGGGCTGGGGGATACCTATACACCGATAGACTCATCTTT. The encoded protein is CASFSYVRAGGYLYTDRLIF.

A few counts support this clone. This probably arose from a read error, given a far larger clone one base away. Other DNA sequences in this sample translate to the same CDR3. The CDR3, as DNA: TGTGCTCTTGGGAAAAATCCGGGGGATAAAATGGGAAGAACTGATAAACTCATCTTT. Protein sequence: CALGKNPGDKMGRTDKLIF. The genes are TRDV1 and TRDJ1; 8 positions match TRDD3. TCRdb records no J gene; here it was assigned by comparing the DNA to germline. Germline V lookup: CDR1 TSWWSYY, CDR2 QGS. The CDR3 runs to 19 residues. The trim removed 5 bases at V and 5 bases at J, leaving 22 bases unmatched.

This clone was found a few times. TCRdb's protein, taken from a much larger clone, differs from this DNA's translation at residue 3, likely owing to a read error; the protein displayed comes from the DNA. The CDR3 nucleotides read TGTGCTCCTGTGTTCGGCCCCCTGGGGGATATCTCTAAACTCATCTTT. Encoded protein: CAPVFGPLGDISKLIF. The J gene is TRDJ1, the V gene TRDV1; 10 bases are shared with TRDD3. The J gene comes from matching the DNA to germline here; TCRdb lacks it. The V and J ends lost 10 bases and 7 bases, in that order; junction bases with no gene match: 18. Per the germline V gene, CDR1 is TSWWSYY and CDR2 is QGS. The CDR3 has 16 amino acids.

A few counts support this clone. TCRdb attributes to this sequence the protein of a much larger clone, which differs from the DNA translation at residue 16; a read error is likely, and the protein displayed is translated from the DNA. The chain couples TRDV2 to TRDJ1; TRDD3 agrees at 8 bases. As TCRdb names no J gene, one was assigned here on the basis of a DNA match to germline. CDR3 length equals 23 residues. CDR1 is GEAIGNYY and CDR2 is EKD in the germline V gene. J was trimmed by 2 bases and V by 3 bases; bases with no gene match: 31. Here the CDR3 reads CACDSEGDKREVLGSNRTDKLIF. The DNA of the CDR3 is TGTGCCTGTGACTCTGAGGGGGATAAAAGAGAGGTTTTGGGATCTAATCGTACCGATAAACTCATCTTT.

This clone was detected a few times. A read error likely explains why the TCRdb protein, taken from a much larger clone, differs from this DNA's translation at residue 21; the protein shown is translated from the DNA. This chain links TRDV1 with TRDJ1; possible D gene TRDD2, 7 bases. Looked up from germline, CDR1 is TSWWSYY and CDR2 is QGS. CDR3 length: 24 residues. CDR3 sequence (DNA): TGTGCTCTTGGGGAACTCGGTTTCTTACTTCCTAGACGATTCCTGGGGCGAAACACCGATGAACTCATCTTT. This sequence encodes CALGELGFLLPRRFLGRNTDELIF.

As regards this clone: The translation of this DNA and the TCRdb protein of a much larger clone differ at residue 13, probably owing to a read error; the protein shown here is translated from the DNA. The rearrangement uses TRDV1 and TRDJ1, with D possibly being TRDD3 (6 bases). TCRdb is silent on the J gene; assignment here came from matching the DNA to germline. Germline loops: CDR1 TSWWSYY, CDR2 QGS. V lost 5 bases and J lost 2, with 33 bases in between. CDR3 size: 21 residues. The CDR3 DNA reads TGTGCTCTTGGGCCACCCTGGGGACGATGGGGGGGCGGGGGGGAAACCGATAAACTCATCTTT. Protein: CALGPPWGRWGGGGETDKLIF.

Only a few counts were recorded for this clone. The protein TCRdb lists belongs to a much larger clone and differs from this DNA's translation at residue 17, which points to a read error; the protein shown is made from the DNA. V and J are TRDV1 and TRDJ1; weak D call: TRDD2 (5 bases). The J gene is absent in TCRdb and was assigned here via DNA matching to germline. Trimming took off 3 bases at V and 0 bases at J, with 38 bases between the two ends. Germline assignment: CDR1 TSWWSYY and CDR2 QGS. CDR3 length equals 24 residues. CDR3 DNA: TGTGCTCTTGGGGACCTTCGCCCCCAGGATCCTAGGAGGTATACTCCGGTGTACACCGATAAACTCATCTTT. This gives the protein CALGDLRPQDPRRYTPVYTDKLIF.

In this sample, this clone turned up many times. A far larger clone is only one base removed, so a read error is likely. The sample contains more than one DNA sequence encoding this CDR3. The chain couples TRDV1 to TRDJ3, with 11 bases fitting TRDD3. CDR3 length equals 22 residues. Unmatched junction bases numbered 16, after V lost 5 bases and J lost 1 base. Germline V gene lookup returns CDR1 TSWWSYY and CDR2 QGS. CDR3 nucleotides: TGTGCTCTTGGGCGAACGTGGGGGATACGCGTTTCGAGTTCCTGGGACACCCGACAGATGTTTTTC. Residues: CALGRTWGIRVSSSWDTRQMFF.

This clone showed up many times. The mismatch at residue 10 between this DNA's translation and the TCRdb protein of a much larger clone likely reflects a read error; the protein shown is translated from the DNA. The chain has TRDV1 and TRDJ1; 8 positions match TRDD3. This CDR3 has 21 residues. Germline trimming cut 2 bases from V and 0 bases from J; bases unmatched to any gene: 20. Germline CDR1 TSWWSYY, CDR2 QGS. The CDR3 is CALGEWNWGVRRPPYTDKLIF. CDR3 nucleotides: TGTGCTCTTGGGGAATGGAACTGGGGGGTACGTCGGCCACCGTACACCGATAAACTCATCTTT.

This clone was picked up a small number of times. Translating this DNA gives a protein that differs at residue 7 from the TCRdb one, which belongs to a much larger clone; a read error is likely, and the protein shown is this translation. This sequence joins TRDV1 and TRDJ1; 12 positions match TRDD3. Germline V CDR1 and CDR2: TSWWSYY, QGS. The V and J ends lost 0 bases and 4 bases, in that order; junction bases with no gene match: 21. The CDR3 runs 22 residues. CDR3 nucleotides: TGTGCTCTTGGGGAACTTCGCTCCCCCCACGCGGTACTGGGGGATACAATCGATAAACTCATCTTT. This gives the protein CALGELRSPHAVLGDTIDKLIF.

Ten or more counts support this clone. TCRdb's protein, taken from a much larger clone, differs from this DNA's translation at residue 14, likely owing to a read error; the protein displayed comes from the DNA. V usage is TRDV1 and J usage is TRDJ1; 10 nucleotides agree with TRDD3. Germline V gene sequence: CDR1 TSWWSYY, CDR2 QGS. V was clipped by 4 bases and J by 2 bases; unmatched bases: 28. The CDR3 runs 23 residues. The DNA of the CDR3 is TGTGCTCTTGGGGCGCGACTTCCTATCCCGTACTGGGGGATGCCGAACTTTACCGATAAACTCATCTTT. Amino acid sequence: CALGARLPIPYWGMPNFTDKLIF.